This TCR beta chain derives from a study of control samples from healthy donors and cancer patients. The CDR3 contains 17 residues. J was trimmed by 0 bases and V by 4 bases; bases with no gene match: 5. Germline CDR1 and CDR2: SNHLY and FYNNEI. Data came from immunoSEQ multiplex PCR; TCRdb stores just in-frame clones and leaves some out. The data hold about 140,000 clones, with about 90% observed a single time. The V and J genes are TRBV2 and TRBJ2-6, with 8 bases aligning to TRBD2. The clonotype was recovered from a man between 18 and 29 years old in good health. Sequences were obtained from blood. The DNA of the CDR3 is TGTGCCAGCAGTGTCGGGGGGGGTACCTCTGGGGCCAACGTCCTGACTTTC. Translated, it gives CASSVGGGTSGANVLTF.